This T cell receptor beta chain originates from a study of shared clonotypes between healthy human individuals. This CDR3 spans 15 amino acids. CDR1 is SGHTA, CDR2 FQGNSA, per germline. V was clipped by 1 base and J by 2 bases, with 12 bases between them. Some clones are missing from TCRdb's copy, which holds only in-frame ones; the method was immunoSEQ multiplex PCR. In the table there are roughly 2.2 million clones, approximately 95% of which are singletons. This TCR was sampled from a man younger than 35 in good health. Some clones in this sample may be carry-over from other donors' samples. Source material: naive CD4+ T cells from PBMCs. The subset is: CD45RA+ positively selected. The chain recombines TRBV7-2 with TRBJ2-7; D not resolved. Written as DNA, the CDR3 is TGTGCCAGCAGCTTAGGGTCCGACACTCCCTACGAGCAGTACTTC. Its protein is CASSLGSDTPYEQYF.